The clone carrying this T cell receptor (beta chain) was detected a few times. This entry comes from a study of early T cells in non-severe SARS-CoV-2 infection. TCRdb recomputed calls from the 5' RACE reads with MiXCR, one row per CDR3 protein. Seen here are roughly 120,000 distinct CDR3 sequences, roughly an eighth observed once, and the top ten hold about 3.8%. The clonotype originates from an adult who was a healthcare worker with PCR-confirmed SARS-CoV-2 infection or an uninfected control (not recorded which). Sequences were derived from whole blood, sampled at baseline.

CDR3 protein: CASSLGLIHYGYTF. The CDR3 DNA reads TGTGCCAGCAGCTTGGGCCTCATTCACTATGGCTACACCTTC. The chain couples TRBV5-4 to TRBJ1-2, with no clear D. V lost 0 bases, J lost 3 bases, and 9 bases lay in between. Germline V gives CDR1 SGHNT, CDR2 YYREEE (reference sequence). This CDR3 is 14 amino acids long.